This T cell receptor beta chain was observed in a study of cytomegalovirus exposure and HLA in healthy donors. Across the whole study: Of approximately 400 genotyped donors, 65% to 85% clustered with self-reported Caucasian donors.

Whether this donor was CMV seropositive was not recorded. This CDR3 contains 16 residues. The ends were cut back, 4 bases at V and 0 bases at J, with 15 bases in the middle. Per the germline V gene, CDR1 is MGHRA and CDR2 is YSYEKL. Regarding the study as a whole: A reported reduction in N-insertions relative to the roughly 670-donor mean was seen in an Asian-associated ancestry cluster in a later analysis. With further analysis later on, most CMV-associated TCR beta chains appeared HLA-restricted.

In the PCR, 60 Vbeta and 13 Jbeta primers were used. The table came from immunoSEQ multiplex PCR; TCRdb's copy has only in-frame clones and leaves some out. There are about 150,000 clones in the sample; 65% to 70% occur only once, and over 1.5% lies in the top ten. A note on this clone: The antigen remains unidentified.

This receptor was identified in a human donor in good health. The sample taken for sequencing was PBMCs. V is TRBV4-1 and J is TRBJ1-1; D is unclear. CDR3 in amino acids: CASSPIKADLNTEAFF. Here the CDR3 DNA reads TGCGCCAGCAGCCCCATCAAAGCGGACTTGAACACTGAAGCTTTCTTT.